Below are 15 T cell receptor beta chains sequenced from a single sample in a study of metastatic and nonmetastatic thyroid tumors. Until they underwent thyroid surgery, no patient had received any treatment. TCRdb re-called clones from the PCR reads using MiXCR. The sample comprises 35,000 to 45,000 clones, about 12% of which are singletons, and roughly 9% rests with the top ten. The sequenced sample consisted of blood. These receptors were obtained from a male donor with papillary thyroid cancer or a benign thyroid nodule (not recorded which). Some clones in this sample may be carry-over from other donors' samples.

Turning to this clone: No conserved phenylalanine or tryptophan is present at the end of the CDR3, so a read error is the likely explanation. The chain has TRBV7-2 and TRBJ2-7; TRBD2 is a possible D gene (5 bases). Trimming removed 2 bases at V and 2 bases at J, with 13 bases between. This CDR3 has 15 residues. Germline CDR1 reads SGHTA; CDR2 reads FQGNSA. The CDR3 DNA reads TGTGCCAGCAGCTTACGGTCGGGAACTCCCTACGAGCAGTACTGC. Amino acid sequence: CASSLRSGTPYEQYC.

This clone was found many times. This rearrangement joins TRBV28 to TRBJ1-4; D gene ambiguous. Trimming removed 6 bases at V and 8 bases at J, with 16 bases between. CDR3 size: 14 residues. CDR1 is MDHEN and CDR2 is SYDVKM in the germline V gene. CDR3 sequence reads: CASSPPNRVEKLFF. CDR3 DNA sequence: TGTGCCAGCAGCCCACCCAATAGGGTCGAAAAACTGTTTTTT.

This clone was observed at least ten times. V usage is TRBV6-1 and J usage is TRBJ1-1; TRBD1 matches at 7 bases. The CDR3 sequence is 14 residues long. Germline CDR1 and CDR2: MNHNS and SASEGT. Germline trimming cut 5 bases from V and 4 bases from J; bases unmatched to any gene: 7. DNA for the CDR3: TGTGCCAGCAGTTTCGGGGACAGTTCCACTGAAGCTTTCTTT. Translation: CASSFGDSSTEAFF.

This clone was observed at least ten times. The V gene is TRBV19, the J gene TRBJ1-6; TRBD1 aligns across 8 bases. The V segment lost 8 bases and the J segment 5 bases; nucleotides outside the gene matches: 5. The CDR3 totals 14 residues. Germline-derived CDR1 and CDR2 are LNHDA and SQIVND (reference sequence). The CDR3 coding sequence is TGTGCCAGTCGCGACAGGGGTGATAATTCACCCCTCCACTTT. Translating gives CASRDRGDNSPLHF.

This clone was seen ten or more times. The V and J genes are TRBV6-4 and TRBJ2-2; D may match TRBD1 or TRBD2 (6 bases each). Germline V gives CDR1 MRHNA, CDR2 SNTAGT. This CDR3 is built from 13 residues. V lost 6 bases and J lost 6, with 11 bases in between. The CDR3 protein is CASRAGDSGELFF. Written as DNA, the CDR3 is TGTGCCAGCAGGGCAGGGGACTCCGGGGAGCTGTTTTTT.

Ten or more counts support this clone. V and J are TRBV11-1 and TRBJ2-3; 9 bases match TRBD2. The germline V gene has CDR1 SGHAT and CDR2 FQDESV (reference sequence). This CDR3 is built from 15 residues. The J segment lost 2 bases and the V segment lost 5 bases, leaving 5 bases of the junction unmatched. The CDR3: CASSRAGGDTDTQYF. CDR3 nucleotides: TGTGCCAGCAGCCGGGCGGGAGGGGACACAGATACGCAGTATTTT.

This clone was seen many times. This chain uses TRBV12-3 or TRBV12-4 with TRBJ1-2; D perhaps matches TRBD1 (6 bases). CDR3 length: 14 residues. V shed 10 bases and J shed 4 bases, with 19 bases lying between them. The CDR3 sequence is CAISWTAEFYGYTF. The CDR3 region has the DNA TGTGCCATTTCGTGGACAGCTGAATTCTATGGCTACACCTTC.

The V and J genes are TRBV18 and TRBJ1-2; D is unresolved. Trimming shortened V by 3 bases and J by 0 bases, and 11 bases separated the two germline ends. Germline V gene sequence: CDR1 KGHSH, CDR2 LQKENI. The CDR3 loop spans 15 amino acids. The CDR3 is CASSPQDGANYGYTF. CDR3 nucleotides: TGTGCCAGCTCACCGCAGGACGGAGCTAACTATGGCTACACCTTC. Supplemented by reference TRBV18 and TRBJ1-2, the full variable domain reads NAGVMQNPRHLVRRRGQEARLRCSPMKGHSHVYWYRQLPEEGLKFMVYLQKENIIDESGMPKERFSAEFPKEGPSILRIQQVVRGDSAAYFCASSPQDGANYGYTFGSGTRLTVV.

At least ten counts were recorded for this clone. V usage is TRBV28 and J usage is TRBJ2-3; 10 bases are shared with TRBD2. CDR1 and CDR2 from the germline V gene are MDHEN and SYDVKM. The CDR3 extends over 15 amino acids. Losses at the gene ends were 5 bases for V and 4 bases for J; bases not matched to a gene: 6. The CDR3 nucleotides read TGTGCCAGCAGTCCGTGGACTAGCGGACCAGATACGCAGTATTTT. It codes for CASSPWTSGPDTQYF. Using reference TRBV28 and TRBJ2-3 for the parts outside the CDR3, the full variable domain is DVKVTQSSRYLVKRTGEKVFLECVQDMDHENMFWYRQDPGLGLRLIYFSYDVKMKEKGDIPEGYSVSREKKERFSLILESASTNQTSMYLCASSPWTSGPDTQYFGPGTRLTVL.

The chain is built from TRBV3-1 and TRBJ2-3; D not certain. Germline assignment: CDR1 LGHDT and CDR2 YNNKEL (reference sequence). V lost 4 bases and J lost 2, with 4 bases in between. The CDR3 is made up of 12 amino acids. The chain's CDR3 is CASSRDTDTQYF. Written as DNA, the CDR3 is TGTGCCAGCAGCCGGGACACAGATACGCAGTATTTT.

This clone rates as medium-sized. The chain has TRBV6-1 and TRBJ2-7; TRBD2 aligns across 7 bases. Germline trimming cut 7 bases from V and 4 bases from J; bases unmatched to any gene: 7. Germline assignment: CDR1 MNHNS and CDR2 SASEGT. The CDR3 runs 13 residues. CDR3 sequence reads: CASTRTRGYEQYF. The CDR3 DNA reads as TGTGCCAGCACACGGACTAGGGGATACGAGCAGTACTTC.

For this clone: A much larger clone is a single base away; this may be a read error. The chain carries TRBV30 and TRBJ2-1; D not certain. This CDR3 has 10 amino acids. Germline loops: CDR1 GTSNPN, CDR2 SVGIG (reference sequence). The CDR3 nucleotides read TGTGCCCGGAGTGATAATGAGCAGTTCTTC. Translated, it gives CARSDNEQFF. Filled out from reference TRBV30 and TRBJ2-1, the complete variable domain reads SQTIHQWPATLVQPVGSPLSLECTVEGTSNPNLYWYRQAAGRGLQLLFYSVGIGQISSEVPQNLSASRPQDRQFILSSKKLLLSDSGFYLCARSDNEQFFGPGTRLTVL.

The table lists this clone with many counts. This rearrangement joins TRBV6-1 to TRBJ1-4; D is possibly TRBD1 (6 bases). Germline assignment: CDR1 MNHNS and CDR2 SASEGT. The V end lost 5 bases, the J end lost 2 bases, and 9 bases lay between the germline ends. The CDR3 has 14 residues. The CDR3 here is CASSSTGTNEKLFF. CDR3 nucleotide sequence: TGTGCCAGCAGTTCAACAGGGACTAATGAAAAACTGTTTTTT.

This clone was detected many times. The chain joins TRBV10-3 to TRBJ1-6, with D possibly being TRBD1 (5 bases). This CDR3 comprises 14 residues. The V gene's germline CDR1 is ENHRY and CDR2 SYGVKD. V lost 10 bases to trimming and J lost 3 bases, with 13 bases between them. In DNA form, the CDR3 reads TGTGCCACCAGGGTGGACGTCTATAATTCACCCCTCCACTTT. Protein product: CATRVDVYNSPLHF.

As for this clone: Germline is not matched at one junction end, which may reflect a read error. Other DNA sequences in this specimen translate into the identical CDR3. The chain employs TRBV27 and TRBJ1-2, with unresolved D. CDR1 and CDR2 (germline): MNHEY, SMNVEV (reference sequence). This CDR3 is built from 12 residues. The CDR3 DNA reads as TGTGCCAGTGGGGTACCTAACTATGGCTACACTTTT. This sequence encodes CASGVPNYGYTF.